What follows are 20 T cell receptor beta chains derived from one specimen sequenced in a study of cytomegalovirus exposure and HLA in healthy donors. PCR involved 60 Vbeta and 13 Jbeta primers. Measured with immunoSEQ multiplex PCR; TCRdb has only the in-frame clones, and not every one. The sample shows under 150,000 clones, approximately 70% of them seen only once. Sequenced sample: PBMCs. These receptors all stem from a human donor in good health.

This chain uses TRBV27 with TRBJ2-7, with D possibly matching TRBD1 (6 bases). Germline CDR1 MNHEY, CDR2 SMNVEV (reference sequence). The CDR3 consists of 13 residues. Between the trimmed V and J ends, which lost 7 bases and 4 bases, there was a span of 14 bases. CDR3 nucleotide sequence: TGTGCCAGCATGGGCAGGGGAAGATACGAGCAGTACTTC. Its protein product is CASMGRGRYEQYF.

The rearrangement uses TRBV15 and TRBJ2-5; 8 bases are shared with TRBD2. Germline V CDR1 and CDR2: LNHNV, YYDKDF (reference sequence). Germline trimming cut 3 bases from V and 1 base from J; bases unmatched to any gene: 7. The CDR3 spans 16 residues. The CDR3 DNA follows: TGTGCCACCAGCAGCCTCCGGGCGGGAGGCCAAGAGACCCAGTACTTC. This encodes CATSSLRAGGQETQYF.

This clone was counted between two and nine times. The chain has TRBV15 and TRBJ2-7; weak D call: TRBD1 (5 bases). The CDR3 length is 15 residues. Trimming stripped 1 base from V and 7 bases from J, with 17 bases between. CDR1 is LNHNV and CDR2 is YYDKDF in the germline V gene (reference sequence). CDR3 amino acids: CATSRGQGLGEEQYF. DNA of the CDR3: TGTGCCACCAGCAGAGGTCAGGGATTAGGTGAAGAGCAGTACTTC.

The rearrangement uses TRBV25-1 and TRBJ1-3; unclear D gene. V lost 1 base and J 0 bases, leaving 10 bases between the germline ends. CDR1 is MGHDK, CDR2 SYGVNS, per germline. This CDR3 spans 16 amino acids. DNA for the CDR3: TGTGCCAGCAGTGAATTTTACACTAACTCTGGAAACACCATATATTTT. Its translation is CASSEFYTNSGNTIYF.

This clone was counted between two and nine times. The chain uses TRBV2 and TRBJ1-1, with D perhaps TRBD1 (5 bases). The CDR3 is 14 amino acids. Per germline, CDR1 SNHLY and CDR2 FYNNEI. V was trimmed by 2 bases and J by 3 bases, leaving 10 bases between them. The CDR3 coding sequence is TGTGCCAGCAGTGAACAGGGAAGACACACTGAAGCTTTCTTT. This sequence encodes CASSEQGRHTEAFF.

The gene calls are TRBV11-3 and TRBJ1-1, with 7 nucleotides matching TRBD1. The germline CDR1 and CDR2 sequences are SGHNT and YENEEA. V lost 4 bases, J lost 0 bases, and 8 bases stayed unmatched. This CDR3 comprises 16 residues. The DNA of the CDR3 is TGTGCCAGCAGCTCCACTCCGACAGGGATGAACACTGAAGCTTTCTTT. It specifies CASSSTPTGMNTEAFF.

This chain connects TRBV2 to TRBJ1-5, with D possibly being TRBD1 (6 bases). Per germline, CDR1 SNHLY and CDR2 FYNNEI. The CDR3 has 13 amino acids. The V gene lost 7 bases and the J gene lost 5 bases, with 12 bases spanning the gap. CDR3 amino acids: CASNRQVDQPQHF. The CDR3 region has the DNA TGTGCCAGCAACCGACAGGTGGATCAGCCCCAGCATTTT.

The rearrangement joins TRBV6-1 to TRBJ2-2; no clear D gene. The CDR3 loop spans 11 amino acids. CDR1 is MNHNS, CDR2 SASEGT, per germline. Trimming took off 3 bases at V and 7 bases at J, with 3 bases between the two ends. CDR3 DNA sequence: TGTGCCAGCAGTGAGAGCGGGGAGCTGTTTTTT. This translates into CASSESGELFF.

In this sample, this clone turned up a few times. This CDR3 is CASSSPGAPTDTQYF. The CDR3 DNA reads TGTGCCAGCAGTTCCCCAGGGGCCCCCACAGATACGCAGTATTTT. This chain joins TRBV6-5 and TRBJ2-3; D is possibly TRBD1 (6 bases). Per germline, CDR1 MNHEY and CDR2 SVGAGI. Trimming pared 4 bases from V and 2 bases from J, leaving 13 bases between. The CDR3 is 15 amino acids.

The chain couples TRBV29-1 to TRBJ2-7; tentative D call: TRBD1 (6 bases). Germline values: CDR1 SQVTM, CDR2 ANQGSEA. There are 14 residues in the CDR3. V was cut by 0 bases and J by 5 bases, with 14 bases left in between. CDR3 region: CSVEEGGHSNEQYF. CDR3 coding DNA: TGCAGCGTTGAAGAAGGGGGACACTCGAACGAGCAGTACTTC.

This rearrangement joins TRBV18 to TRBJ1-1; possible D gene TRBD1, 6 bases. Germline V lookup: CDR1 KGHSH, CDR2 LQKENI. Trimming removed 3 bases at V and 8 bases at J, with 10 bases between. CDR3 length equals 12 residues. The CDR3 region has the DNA TGTGCCAGCTCACCCTTAAGGGGGGAAGCTTTCTTT. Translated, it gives CASSPLRGEAFF.

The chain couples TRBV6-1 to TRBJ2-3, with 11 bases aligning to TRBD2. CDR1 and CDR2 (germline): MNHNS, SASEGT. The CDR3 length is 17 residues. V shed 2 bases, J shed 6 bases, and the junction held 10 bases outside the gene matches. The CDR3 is CASSENSGGASADTQYF. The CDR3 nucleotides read TGTGCCAGCAGTGAAAATAGCGGGGGGGCCTCCGCCGATACGCAGTATTTT.

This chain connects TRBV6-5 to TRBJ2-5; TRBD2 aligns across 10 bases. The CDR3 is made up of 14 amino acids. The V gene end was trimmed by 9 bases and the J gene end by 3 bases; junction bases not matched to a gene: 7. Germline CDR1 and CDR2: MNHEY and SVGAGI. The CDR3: CASCRLAGEETQYF. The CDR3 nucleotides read TGTGCCAGTTGTCGTCTAGCGGGAGAAGAGACCCAGTACTTC.

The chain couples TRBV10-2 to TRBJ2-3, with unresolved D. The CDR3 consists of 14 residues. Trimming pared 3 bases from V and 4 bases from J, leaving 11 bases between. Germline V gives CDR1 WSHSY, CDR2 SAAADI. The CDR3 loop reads CASSDGLQADTQYF. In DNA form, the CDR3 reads TGCGCCAGCAGTGATGGCCTCCAAGCAGATACGCAGTATTTT.

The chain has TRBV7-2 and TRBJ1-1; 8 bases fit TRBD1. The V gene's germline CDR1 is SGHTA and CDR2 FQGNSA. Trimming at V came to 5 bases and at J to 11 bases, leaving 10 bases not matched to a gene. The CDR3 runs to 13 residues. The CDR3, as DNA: TGTGCCAGCAGCATCGGACAGGGCCGAACGGCTTTCTTT. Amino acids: CASSIGQGRTAFF.

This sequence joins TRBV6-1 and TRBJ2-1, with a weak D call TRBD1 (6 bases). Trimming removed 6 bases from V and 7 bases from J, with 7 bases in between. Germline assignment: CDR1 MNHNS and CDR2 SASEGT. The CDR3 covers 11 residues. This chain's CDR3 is CASRQGNEQFF. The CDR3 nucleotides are TGTGCCAGCAGACAGGGTAATGAGCAGTTCTTC.

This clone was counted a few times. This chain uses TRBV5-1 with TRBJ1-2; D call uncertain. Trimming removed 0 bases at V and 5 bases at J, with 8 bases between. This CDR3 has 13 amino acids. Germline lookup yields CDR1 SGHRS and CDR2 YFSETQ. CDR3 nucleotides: TGCGCCAGCAGCTTGGGGGCAAGGTATGGCTACACCTTC. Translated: CASSLGARYGYTF.

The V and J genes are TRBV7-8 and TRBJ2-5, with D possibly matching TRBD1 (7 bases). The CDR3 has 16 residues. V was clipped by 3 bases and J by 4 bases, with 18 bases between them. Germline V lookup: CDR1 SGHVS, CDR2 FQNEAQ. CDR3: CASSFRPRGVGETQYF. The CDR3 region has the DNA TGTGCCAGCAGCTTCCGACCCAGGGGGGTGGGAGAGACCCAGTACTTC.

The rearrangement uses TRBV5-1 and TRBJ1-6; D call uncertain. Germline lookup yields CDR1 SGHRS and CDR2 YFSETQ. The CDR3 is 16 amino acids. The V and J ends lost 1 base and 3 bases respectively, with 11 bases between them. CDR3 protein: CASSLTAVNYNSPLHF. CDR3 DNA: TGCGCCAGCAGCTTGACCGCGGTAAACTATAATTCACCCCTCCACTTT.

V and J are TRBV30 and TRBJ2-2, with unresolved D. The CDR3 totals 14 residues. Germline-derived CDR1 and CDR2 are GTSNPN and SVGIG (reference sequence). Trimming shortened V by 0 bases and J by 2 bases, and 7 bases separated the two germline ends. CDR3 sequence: CAWSVLSNTGELFF. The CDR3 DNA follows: TGTGCCTGGAGTGTCCTATCAAACACCGGGGAGCTGTTTTTT.